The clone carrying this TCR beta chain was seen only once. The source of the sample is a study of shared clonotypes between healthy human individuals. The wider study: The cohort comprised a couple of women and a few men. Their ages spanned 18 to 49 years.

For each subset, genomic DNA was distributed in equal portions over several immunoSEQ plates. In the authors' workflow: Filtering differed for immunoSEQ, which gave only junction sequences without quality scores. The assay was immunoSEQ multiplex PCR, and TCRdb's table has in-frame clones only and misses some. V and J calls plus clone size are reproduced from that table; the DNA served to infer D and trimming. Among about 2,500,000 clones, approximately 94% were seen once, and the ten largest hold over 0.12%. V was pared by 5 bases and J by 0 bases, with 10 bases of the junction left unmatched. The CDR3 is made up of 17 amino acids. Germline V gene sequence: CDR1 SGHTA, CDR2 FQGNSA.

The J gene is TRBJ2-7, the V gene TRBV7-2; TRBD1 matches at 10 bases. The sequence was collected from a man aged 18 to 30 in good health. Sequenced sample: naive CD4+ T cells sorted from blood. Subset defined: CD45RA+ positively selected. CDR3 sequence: CASSPGTGEGGSYEQYF. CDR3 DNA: TGTGCCAGCAGCCCCGGGACAGGGGAGGGTGGCTCCTACGAGCAGTACTTC.